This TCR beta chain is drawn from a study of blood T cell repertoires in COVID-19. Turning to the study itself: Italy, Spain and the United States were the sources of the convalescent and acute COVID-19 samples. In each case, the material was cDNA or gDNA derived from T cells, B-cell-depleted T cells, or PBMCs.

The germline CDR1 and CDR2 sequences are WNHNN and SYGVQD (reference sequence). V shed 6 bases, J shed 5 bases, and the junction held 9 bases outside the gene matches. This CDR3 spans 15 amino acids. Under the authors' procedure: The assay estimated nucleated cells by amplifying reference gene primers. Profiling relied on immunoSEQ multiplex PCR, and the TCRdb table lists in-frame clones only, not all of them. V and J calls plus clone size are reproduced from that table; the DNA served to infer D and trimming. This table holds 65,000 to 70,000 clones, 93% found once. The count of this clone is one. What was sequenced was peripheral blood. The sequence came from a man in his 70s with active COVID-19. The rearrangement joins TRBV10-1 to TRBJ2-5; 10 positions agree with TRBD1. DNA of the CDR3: TGCGCCAGCAGGGACCGACAGGGGGCCGGGGAGACCCAGTACTTC. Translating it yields CASRDRQGAGETQYF.